This T cell receptor (beta chain) stems from a study of blood T cell repertoires in COVID-19 (dated by TCRdb to 2020 to 2021). For the study in its entirety: Samples covering the acute and convalescent phases of COVID-19 were provided by collaborators in the United States, Italy and Spain. Subjects who had been exposed to COVID-19, were actively infected with it, or had recovered from it provided the deeply sampled blood TCRbeta repertoires that made up the dataset. The repertoires were made available in a free public database intended to serve as a resource for research on the immune response to SARS-CoV-2. The sample metadata nearly always contained a de-identified subject ID, COVID-19 status, age in years and sex. Where available, HLA class I and class II types were taken from metadata supplied by the sample provider and were not determined by assay-based typing. The material from the prospective study consisted of cDNA or gDNA derived from T cells, B-cell-depleted T cells, or PBMCs. Samples were obtained from the ongoing ImmuneRACE study (first 160 participants) and from over 1,000 subjects provided by 6 global collaborators. The paper's findings and limits, for the study overall: The quantity of clinical and demographic metadata differed by source and by participant and was supplied without curation.

TCRbeta CDR3 regions were amplified from genomic DNA by means of the immunoSEQ Assay, a bias-controlled multiplex PCR. Per the original workflow: The number of nucleated cells in each sample was estimated by amplification of reference gene primers within the assay. To quantify the absolute abundance of each unique TCRbeta CDR3 rearrangement, sequence reads were collapsed and filtered. Productive Simpson clonality was computed per sample as the square root of Simpson's diversity index over productive rearrangements. Here the immuneACCESS table is served through TCRdb, limited to in-frame sequences with V and J called. Missing clones are a known gap in these copies; in checked studies unresolved V genes cover under half, and the rest lacks a known reason. V and J calls and clone size come straight from that table; D and trimming were deduced from the DNA. The sample records 350,000 or so clones, about 86% of which are singletons. The ten largest clones represent just under 3% of the sample.

A word on this clone: The antigen it binds to is not known. There are no base qualities to consult, and no much larger clone falls within one base.

For CDR1 and CDR2, the germline V gene (reference sequence) lists SGHAT and FQDESV. V and J lose 3 bases and 4 bases, and a span of 15 bases separates them. The CDR3 has 15 amino acids, counting the end cysteine and phenylalanine. Of the read, only the CDR3 DNA is kept; its 45 bases are in frame from base 1. Each collaborating institution followed its own protocols to collect whole blood in K2EDTA tubes. Collaborator samples were shipped for TCRbeta analysis as frozen whole blood, isolated PBMCs, or DNA extracted from either sample type. The sequencing input was peripheral blood. The TCR originated in a man in his thirties or forties with active or convalescent COVID-19. The chain is encoded by TRBV11-1 joined to TRBJ1-1; too little of a D gene remains to name it. The encoded CDR3 is CASSFPRAEVTEAFF. The DNA sequence reads TGTGCCAGCAGCTTCCCCCGGGCGGAGGTCACTGAAGCTTTCTTT. Full variable domain (CDR3 extended with the reference TRBV11-1 and TRBJ1-1 proteins): EAEVAQSPRYKITEKSQAVAFWCDPISGHATLYWYRQILGQGPELLVQFQDESVVDDSQLPKDRFSAERLKGVDSTLKIQPAELGDSAMYLCASSFPRAEVTEAFFGQGTRLTVV.